The entry that follows covers one T cell receptor (beta chain) sequence. This entry comes from a study of T cell responses to AZD1222 COVID-19 vaccine. Clones were read by immunoSEQ multiplex PCR, and TCRdb kept only the in-frame ones, dropping some. This table has 170,000 or so clones, approximately 95% appearing once. The ends were cut back, 5 bases at V and 6 bases at J, with 17 bases in the middle. This CDR3 has 14 amino acids. Germline-derived CDR1 and CDR2 are SGHTA and FQGNSA. The chain uses TRBV7-2 and TRBJ2-7; maybe TRBD2 (6 bases). Sequencing used peripheral blood, obtained 28 days after the second dose of the MenACWY control vaccine. The receptor was isolated from an adult who received the MenACWY meningococcal vaccine as a control. CDR3 region: CASSRRDGSVEQYF. The DNA for the CDR3 is TGTGCCAGCAGCAGGCGGGACGGGTCCGTCGAGCAGTACTTC.